This T cell receptor (beta chain) was found in a study of cytomegalovirus exposure and HLA in healthy donors. Primers: 60 Vbeta forward and 13 Jbeta reverse. The repertoire was sequenced with immunoSEQ multiplex PCR; TCRdb's copy has only in-frame clones and lacks some. Of roughly 100,000 clones in the sample, about four fifths are singletons; the top ten hold 1.6%. V was clipped by 4 bases and J by 0 bases, with 3 bases between them. Germline V lookup: CDR1 GTSNPN, CDR2 SVGIG (reference sequence). The length of the CDR3 is 12 residues. The gene calls are TRBV30 and TRBJ2-2; D call uncertain. The TCR sequence derives from a man aged 45-65 years in good health and CMV-seronegative. The sequenced material came from PBMCs. The CDR3 is CAWTANTGELFF. As DNA, the CDR3 is TGTGCCTGGACCGCGAACACCGGGGAGCTGTTTTTT. Full variable domain (remainder filled in from reference TRBV30 and TRBJ2-2): SQTIHQWPATLVQPVGSPLSLECTVEGTSNPNLYWYRQAAGRGLQLLFYSVGIGQISSEVPQNLSASRPQDRQFILSSKKLLLSDSGFYLCAWTANTGELFFGEGSRLTVL.